A single sample gave rise to the 20 T cell receptor beta chains below, sequenced in a study of blood T cell repertoires in COVID-19. Profiled with immunoSEQ multiplex PCR; TCRdb holds only in-frame clones, not every one. This sample has around 620,000 clones, with 70% to 90% found just once. Sequencing input: peripheral blood. The receptors were gathered from a woman aged 18-30 years with acute or convalescent COVID-19.

The rearrangement links TRBV10-3 to TRBJ2-3; 13 nucleotides match TRBD2. Germline values: CDR1 ENHRY, CDR2 SYGVKD. The CDR3 has 16 amino acids. The trim removed 3 bases at V and 5 bases at J, leaving 5 bases unmatched. The CDR3 loop reads CAISEGTSGVGDTQYF. Here the CDR3 DNA reads TGTGCCATCAGTGAAGGGACTAGCGGGGTAGGAGATACGCAGTATTTT.

The sample holds one count of this clone. The J gene is TRBJ2-6, the V gene TRBV6-1, with D tentatively TRBD1 (6 bases). This CDR3 comprises 16 residues. Trimming took off 3 bases at V and 0 bases at J, with 9 bases between the two ends. CDR1 MNHNS and CDR2 SASEGT come from the germline V gene. In nucleotides, the CDR3 is TGTGCCAGCAGTGAGATGGACAGCTCTGGGGCCAACGTCCTGACTTTC. Protein sequence: CASSEMDSSGANVLTF.

For the CDR3, the DNA is TGTGCCAGCAGCTTGGACAGCCTCACTGAAGCTTTCTTT. Amino acids: CASSLDSLTEAFF. V and J are TRBV5-6 and TRBJ1-1; D gene uncertain. V lost 0 bases and J 4 bases, leaving 7 bases between the germline ends. Germline CDR1 is SGHDT and CDR2 is YYEEEE. The CDR3 sequence is 13 residues long.

V usage is TRBV14 and J usage is TRBJ2-1, with D possibly matching TRBD1 (5 bases). V lost 1 base to trimming and J lost 14 bases, with 15 bases between them. Looked up from germline, CDR1 is SGHDN and CDR2 is FVKESK. This CDR3 is built from 13 residues. The CDR3 here is CASSQVRTDKEFF. Here the CDR3 DNA reads TGTGCCAGCAGCCAAGTTAGAACGGACAAAGAGTTCTTC.

The genes are TRBV5-5 and TRBJ2-7; 8 positions agree with TRBD1. The CDR3 totals 14 residues. V gave up 2 bases and J gave up 6 bases; unmatched junction bases: 7. The germline V gene encodes CDR1 SGHKS and CDR2 YYEKEE (reference sequence). The CDR3 DNA reads TGTGCCAGCAGCTTTCAGGGGGCAGGGGCCGAGCAGTACTTC. Translation gives CASSFQGAGAEQYF. Variable domain in full (rest from reference TRBV5-5 and TRBJ2-7): DAGVTQSPTHLIKTRGQQVTLRCSPISGHKSVSWYQQVLGQGPQFIFQYYEKEERGRGNFPDRFSARQFPNYSSELNVNALLLGDSALYLCASSFQGAGAEQYFGPGTRLTVT.

The chain couples TRBV6-1 to TRBJ2-1; 7 bases fit TRBD1. CDR3 length equals 14 residues. The germline gives CDR1 MNHNS, CDR2 SASEGT. Trimming at V came to 2 bases and at J to 8 bases, leaving 6 bases not matched to a gene. CDR3 coding DNA: TGTGCCAGCAGTGAACCGACAGGGTGGGATGAGCAGTTCTTC. Amino acids: CASSEPTGWDEQFF.

The chain combines TRBV7-8 with TRBJ1-6; 7 bases map to TRBD1. V gave up 3 bases and J gave up 8 bases; unmatched junction bases: 10. This CDR3 spans 16 amino acids. CDR1 is SGHVS and CDR2 is FQNEAQ in the germline V gene. This chain's CDR3 is CASSFDRVLDDSPLHF. The CDR3 nucleotides read TGTGCCAGCAGCTTCGACAGGGTGTTAGACGATTCACCCCTCCACTTT. The full variable domain, its missing parts supplied by reference TRBV7-8 and TRBJ1-6, is GAGVSQSPRYKVAKRGQDVALRCDPISGHVSLFWYQQALGQGPEFLTYFQNEAQLDKSGLPSDRFFAERPEGSVSTLKIQRTQQEDSAVYLCASSFDRVLDDSPLHFGNGTRLTVT.

The rearrangement uses TRBV25-1 and TRBJ1-1; weak D call: TRBD1 (5 bases). V was cut by 1 base and J by 4 bases, with 10 bases left in between. The germline CDR1 and CDR2 sequences are MGHDK and SYGVNS. The CDR3 extends over 14 amino acids. CDR3 DNA sequence: TGTGCCAGCAGTGAATGGGGGGGGAGCACTGAAGCTTTCTTT. Its translation: CASSEWGGSTEAFF.

This clone occurred once. The chain uses TRBV6-5 and TRBJ1-1, with D unclear. The CDR3 runs 12 residues. Germline V CDR1 and CDR2: MNHEY, SVGAGI. Trimming left V 2 bases short and J 6 bases short, with 7 bases between. CDR3 amino acids: CASSYVLSEAFF. CDR3 bases: TGTGCCAGCAGTTACGTCCTATCTGAAGCTTTCTTT.

V usage is TRBV3-1 (or the pseudogene TRBV3-2) and J usage is TRBJ1-1, with a weak D call TRBD1 (5 bases). The length of the CDR3 is 18 residues. Per germline, CDR1 LGHDT and CDR2 YNNKEL (reference sequence). V was pared by 4 bases and J by 0 bases, with 21 bases between. The CDR3 sequence: CASSPRWGGSSMNTEAFF. As DNA, the CDR3 is TGTGCCAGCAGCCCCAGGTGGGGGGGGTCATCCATGAACACTGAAGCTTTCTTT.

The chain has TRBV18 and TRBJ2-3, with 7 bases lining up with TRBD1. V trimming: 4 bases; J trimming: 2 bases; junction bases outside the gene matches: 12. This CDR3 is built from 17 residues. In germline, CDR1 is KGHSH, CDR2 LQKENI. The CDR3 loop is CASSLERTGKYTDTQYF. Here the CDR3 DNA reads TGTGCCAGCTCACTCGAACGGACAGGAAAATACACAGATACGCAGTATTTT.

The rearrangement joins TRBV19 to TRBJ1-1; the D gene is possibly TRBD1 (6 bases). Germline loops: CDR1 LNHDA, CDR2 SQIVND (reference sequence). With 3 bases removed from V and 3 bases from J, the gap between germline ends came to 14 bases. The CDR3 contains 15 residues. The CDR3 here is CASSMIWGRDTEAFF. In DNA, the CDR3 is TGTGCCAGTAGTATGATTTGGGGGCGGGACACTGAAGCTTTCTTT.

This clone was seen a single time. V is TRBV7-2 and J is TRBJ2-7, with 10 bases aligning to TRBD1. Germline loops: CDR1 SGHTA, CDR2 FQGNSA. The CDR3 consists of 16 residues. The junction had 7 bases not matched to a gene; V was cut back by 2 bases and J by 3 bases. CDR3 nucleotides: TGTGCCAGCAGCTTAATGGGGGACAGGGGAAGCTACGAGCAGTACTTC. It codes for CASSLMGDRGSYEQYF.

This chain connects TRBV29-1 to TRBJ1-3; 9 nucleotides match TRBD1. The CDR3 runs 14 residues. With V trimmed by 5 bases and J by 4 bases, 6 bases remained unmatched. The germline CDR1 and CDR2 sequences are SQVTM and ANQGSEA. The CDR3 nucleotides are TGCAGCGTTCGGTCCGGGACAGGGGGAAACACCATATATTTT. Residues: CSVRSGTGGNTIYF.

The chain joins TRBV19 to TRBJ1-2; TRBD1 aligns across 7 bases. Germline values: CDR1 LNHDA, CDR2 SQIVND (reference sequence). The CDR3 totals 13 residues. Trimming at V came to 7 bases and at J to 2 bases, leaving 4 bases not matched to a gene. DNA of the CDR3: TGTGCCAGTATCCCGGGACAGAACTATGGCTACACCTTC. Translation gives CASIPGQNYGYTF.

This clone was seen just once. V usage is TRBV19 and J usage is TRBJ2-2; D is perhaps TRBD2 (6 bases). Trimming pared 10 bases from V and 8 bases from J, leaving 17 bases between. Germline loops: CDR1 LNHDA, CDR2 SQIVND (reference sequence). CDR3 length: 13 amino acids. This CDR3 reads CATRWRGGGELFF. The CDR3 nucleotides read TGTGCCACCCGGTGGAGGGGAGGTGGGGAGCTGTTTTTT.

This sequence joins TRBV6-2 or TRBV6-3 and TRBJ2-2; D not certain. The CDR3 consists of 15 residues. Germline lookup yields CDR1 MNHEY and CDR2 SVGEGT. V was cut by 2 bases and J by 0 bases, with 7 bases left in between. The CDR3 loop reads CASSYTYSNTGELFF. CDR3 DNA sequence: TGTGCCAGCAGTTACACCTACTCGAACACCGGGGAGCTGTTTTTT.

The rearrangement uses TRBV19 and TRBJ1-3; 9 bases line up with TRBD1. Germline lookup yields CDR1 LNHDA and CDR2 SQIVND (reference sequence). V gave up 6 bases and J gave up 2 bases; unmatched junction bases: 2. There are 14 residues in the CDR3. CDR3 nucleotide sequence: TGTGCCAGTAGGACAGGGGGAACTGGAAACACCATATATTTT. Encoded protein: CASRTGGTGNTIYF.

The rearrangement joins TRBV6-5 to TRBJ1-5; possible D gene TRBD1, 5 bases. The CDR3 covers 14 residues. Germline CDR1 is MNHEY and CDR2 is SVGAGI. The V gene lost 6 bases and the J gene lost 1 base, with 10 bases spanning the gap. For the CDR3, the DNA is TGTGCCAGCAGCTCAGGGCTCAGCAATCAGCCCCAGCATTTT. Protein: CASSSGLSNQPQHF.

The CDR3 sequence: CASSPRTGDSYGYTF. DNA for the CDR3: TGCGCCAGCAGCCCCAGGACAGGGGATAGCTATGGCTACACCTTC. The rearrangement uses TRBV4-1 and TRBJ1-2, with 9 bases aligning to TRBD1. The junction had 7 bases not matched to a gene; V was cut back by 4 bases and J by 4 bases. The CDR3 consists of 15 residues. From germline, CDR1 is MGHRA and CDR2 YSYEKL.